The sequence of this TCR beta chain was determined in a study of T cells in Graves' hyperthyroidism and ophthalmopathy (dated by TCRdb to the late 2010s). The study in broad terms: Peripheral blood samples were taken at initial diagnosis, before any treatment was given. To identify TCR V-J signatures that set the groups apart, the researchers used a discovery cohort of approximately 98 patients, made up of 40 to 45 with Graves' ophthalmopathy and some 55 with stable Graves' hyperthyroidism. Prospective prediction of ophthalmopathy was tested in an independent validation cohort of approximately 19 hyperthyroidism patients and 17 patients who later progressed to ophthalmopathy. The roughly 91 discovery patients were randomly divided into training and test sets at a 7:3 ratio. Thyroid tissue and blood T-cell repertoires from six Graves' hyperthyroidism patients were also compared in the study. After sampling, hyperthyroidism patients received methimazole starting at 30 mg daily, and ophthalmopathy patients received high-dose intravenous methylprednisolone. According to the paper, TCR Vbeta CDR3 sequencing was carried out on 135 peripheral blood samples, which came from fewer than 50 ophthalmopathy, 80 or so hyperthyroidism and roughly 17 progressor patients.

The study at large found these results: No statistical method was used to set the sample size in advance, and investigators knew the group allocation. Ophthalmopathy was separated from stable hyperthyroidism by a 13 V-J signature model, with about 86% sensitivity and about 81% specificity obtained in cross-validation and 80%/75% obtained in testing. Most expanded thyroid clonotypes (frequency above 0.001) were also detected in blood, suggesting blood repertoires may reflect thyroid immune responses. In validation, the model predicted progression to ophthalmopathy a median of roughly 6.5 months before onset, with over 60% sensitivity and nearly 75% specificity.

Stable Graves' hyperthyroidism was defined as the absence of progression to ophthalmopathy over 18 months of follow-up. Hyperthyroidism patients were aged 18 to 65 years and newly diagnosed, with disease duration of less than 2 months. Exclusion was applied to patients with uncontrolled infections, other autoimmune diseases, pregnancy or lactation. Diagnoses were based on clinical symptoms, serum thyroxine and TRAb, thyroid ultrasound and orbital computed tomography. PBMCs were isolated from 7.5 to 10 ml of fresh peripheral blood by Ficoll-Paque density gradient centrifugation. Total RNA was extracted with Trizol reagent, and quality was checked on an Agilent 2100 Bioanalyzer. The TCR beta CDR3 regions were amplified from RNA transcripts. The TCR CDR3 was subjected to a first round of RT-PCR using the HTBI primer set and the Qiagen OneStep RT-PCR kit. A second multiplex PCR round built the libraries, followed by size selection and purification. The libraries were sequenced on an Illumina HiSeq2000 using paired-end 100 bp reads. Per the source publication's procedure: Raw data were processed with SOAPnuke, discarding reads with adapters, uncalled bases, mean Phred below 15, or no exact constant-primer or identifier match. High-quality paired reads were merged with COPE v1.2.5, and unique nucleotide sequences were defined as clonotypes. Clonotypes were aligned to IMGT TRBV, TRBD and TRBJ reference segments using MiTCR v1.1. The analysis was restricted to V-J combinations with a frequency above 0.0001, which together covered 99% to 99.2% of the repertoires. A TCS score was defined as the ratio of F50 (clonal expansion) to E x V (chaos), with BLOSUM62-based TCRdist applied between CDR3 peptides within each V-J. Welch's t-statistics and random forest reduced around 510 V-J features to 13, which were used in a naive Bayes classifier (R e1071). TCRdb cleaned the public reads at Q25 with fastp, built clones with MiXCR and kept in-frame beta chains. Here each entry gathers all rows of one CDR3 protein and keeps the most common genes and DNA. The V and J calls and clone size come from TCRdb's table, not from the authors' own analysis. This sample has a few hundred thousand distinct CDR3 sequences in its table, and just under 15% of those were observed once. The leading ten clones occupy approximately 32% of the sample.

Note on this clonotype: The clone's antigen remains unknown. No much larger clone is present one base from it, and per-base qualities are unavailable.

Per the germline V gene (reference sequence), LNHDA is the CDR1 and SQIVND is the CDR2. From its cysteine to its phenylalanine, the CDR3 spans 13 amino acids. The kept DNA is CDR3 alone, 39 bases in frame from the first base. V gives up 10 bases and J gives up 0 bases, and the segment between their germline ends measures 10 bases. The sample was blood. The sequence is built from TRBV19 and TRBJ2-1; 5 matching bases give a weak D call of TRBD2. The TCR sequence derives from a woman aged 25 to 39 with Graves' hyperthyroidism. The sequence in DNA is TGTGCCACCAAAGGGAGCTCCTACAATGAGCAGTTCTTC. Its product reads: CATKGSSYNEQFF.